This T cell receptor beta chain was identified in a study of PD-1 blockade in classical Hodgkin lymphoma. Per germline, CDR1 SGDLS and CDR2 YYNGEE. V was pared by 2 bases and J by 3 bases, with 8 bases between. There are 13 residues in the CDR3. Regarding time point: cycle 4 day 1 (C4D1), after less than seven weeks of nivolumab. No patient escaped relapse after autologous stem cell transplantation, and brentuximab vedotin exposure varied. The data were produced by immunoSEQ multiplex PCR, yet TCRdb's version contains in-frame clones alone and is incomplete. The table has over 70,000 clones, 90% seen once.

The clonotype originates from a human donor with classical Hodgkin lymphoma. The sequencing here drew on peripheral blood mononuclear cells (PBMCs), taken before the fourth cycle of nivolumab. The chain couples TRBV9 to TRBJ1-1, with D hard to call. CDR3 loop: CASSVMGYTEAFF. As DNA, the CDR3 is TGTGCCAGCAGCGTTATGGGTTACACTGAAGCTTTCTTT. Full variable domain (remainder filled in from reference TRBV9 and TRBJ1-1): DSGVTQTPKHLITATGQRVTLRCSPRSGDLSVYWYQQSLDQGLQFLIQYYNGEERAKGNILERFSAQQFPDLHSELNLSSLELGDSALYFCASSVMGYTEAFFGQGTRLTVV.